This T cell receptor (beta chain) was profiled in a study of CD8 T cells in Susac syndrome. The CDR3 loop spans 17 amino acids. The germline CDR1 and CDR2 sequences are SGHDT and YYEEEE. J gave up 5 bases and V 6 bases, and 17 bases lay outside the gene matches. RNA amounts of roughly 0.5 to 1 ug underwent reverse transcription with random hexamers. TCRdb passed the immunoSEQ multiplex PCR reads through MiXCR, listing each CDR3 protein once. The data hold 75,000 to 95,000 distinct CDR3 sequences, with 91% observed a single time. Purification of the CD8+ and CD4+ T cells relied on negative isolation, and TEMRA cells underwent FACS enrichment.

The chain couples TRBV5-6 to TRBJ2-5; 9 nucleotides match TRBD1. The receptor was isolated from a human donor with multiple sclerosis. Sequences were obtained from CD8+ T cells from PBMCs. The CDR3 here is CASTSKMDRGFGETQYF. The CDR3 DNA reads TGTGCCAGCACCTCCAAAATGGACAGGGGTTTCGGCGAGACCCAGTACTTC. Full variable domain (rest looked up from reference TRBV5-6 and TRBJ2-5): DAGVTQSPTHLIKTRGQQVTLRCSPKSGHDTVSWYQQALGQGPQFIFQYYEEEERQRGNFPDRFSGHQFPNYSSELNVNALLLGDSALYLCASTSKMDRGFGETQYFGPGTRLLVL.